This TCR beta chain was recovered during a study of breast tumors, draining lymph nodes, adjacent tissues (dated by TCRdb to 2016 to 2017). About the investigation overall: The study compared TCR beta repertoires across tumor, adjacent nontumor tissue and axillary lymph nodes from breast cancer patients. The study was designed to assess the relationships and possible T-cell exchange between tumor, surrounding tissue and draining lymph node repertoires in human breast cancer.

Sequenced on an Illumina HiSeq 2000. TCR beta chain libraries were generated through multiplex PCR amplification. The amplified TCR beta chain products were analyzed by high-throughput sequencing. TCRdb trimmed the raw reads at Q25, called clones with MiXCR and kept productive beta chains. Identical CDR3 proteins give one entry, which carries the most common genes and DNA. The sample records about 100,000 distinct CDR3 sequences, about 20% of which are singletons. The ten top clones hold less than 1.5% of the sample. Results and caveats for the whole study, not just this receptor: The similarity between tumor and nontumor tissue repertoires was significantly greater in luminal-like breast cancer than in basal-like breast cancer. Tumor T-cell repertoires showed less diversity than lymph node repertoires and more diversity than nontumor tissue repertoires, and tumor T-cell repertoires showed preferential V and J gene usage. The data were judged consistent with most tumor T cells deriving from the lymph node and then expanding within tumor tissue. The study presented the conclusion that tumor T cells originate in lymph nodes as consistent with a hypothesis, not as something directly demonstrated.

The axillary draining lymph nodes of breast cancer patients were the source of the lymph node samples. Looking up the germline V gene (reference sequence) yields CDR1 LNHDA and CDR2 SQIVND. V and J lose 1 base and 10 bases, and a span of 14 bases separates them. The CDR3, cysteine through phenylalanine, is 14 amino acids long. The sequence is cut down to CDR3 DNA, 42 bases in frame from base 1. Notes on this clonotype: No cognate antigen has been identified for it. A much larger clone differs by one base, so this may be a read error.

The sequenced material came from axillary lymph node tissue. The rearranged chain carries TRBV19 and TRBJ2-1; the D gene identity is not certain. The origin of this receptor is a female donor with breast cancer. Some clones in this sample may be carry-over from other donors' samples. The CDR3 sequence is CASSIGPRRAEQFF. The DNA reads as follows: TGTGCCAGTAGTATAGGTCCTCGAAGGGCCGAGCAGTTCTTC.